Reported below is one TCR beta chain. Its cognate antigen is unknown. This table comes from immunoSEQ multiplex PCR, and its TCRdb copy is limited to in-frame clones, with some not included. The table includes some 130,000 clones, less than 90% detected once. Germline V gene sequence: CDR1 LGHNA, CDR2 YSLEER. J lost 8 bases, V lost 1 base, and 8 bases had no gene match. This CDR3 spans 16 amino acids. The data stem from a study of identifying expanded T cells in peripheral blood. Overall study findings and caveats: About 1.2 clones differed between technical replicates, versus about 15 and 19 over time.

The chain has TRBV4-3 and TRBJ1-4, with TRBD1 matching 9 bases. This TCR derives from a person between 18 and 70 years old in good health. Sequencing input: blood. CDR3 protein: CASSQVPGTGKEKLFF. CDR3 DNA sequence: TGCGCCAGCAGCCAAGTCCCCGGGACAGGGAAGGAAAAACTGTTTTTT.